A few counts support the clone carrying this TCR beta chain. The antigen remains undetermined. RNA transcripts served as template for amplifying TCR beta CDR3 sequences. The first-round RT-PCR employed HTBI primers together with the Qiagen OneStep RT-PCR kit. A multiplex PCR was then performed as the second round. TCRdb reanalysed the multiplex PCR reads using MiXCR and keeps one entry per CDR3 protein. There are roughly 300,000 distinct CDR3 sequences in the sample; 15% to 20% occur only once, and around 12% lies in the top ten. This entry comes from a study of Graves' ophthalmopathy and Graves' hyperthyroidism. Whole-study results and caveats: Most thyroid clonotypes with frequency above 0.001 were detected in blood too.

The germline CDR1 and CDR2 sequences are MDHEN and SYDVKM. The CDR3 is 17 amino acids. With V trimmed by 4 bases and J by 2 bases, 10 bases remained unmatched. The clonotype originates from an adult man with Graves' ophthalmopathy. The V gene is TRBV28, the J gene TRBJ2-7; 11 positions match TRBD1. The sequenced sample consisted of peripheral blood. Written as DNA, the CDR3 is TGTGCCAGCAGTTATCGTATGGGGACAGGGGGTACCTACGAGCAGTACTTC. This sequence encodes CASSYRMGTGGTYEQYF.